The sequence of this TCR beta chain was determined in a study of blood T cell repertoires in COVID-19. Study in general: Researchers got acute and convalescent COVID-19 samples from the United States, Italy and Spain. T cells, B-cell-depleted T cells, or PBMCs provided the cDNA or gDNA that served as material.

V dropped 3 bases and J dropped 4; count of bases not matched to a gene: 7. Germline CDR1 MDHEN, CDR2 SYDVKM. The CDR3 is made up of 15 amino acids. In the study's own analysis: Nucleated cell counts were estimated from reference gene primer amplification. This table comes from immunoSEQ multiplex PCR, and its TCRdb copy is limited to in-frame clones, with some not included. The DNA was the basis for D and trimming; V, J and clone size are from that table. The table shows some 79,000 clones, with roughly 91% occurring only once. The genes are TRBV28 and TRBJ1-1, with 8 bases that match TRBD1. The sequenced sample was peripheral blood. This receptor was identified in a man between 65 and 79 years old with active or convalescent COVID-19. The CDR3 DNA reads TGTGCCAGCAGTTTCGACAGGGGTGCGGGCACTGAAGCTTTCTTT. This codes for CASSFDRGAGTEAFF.